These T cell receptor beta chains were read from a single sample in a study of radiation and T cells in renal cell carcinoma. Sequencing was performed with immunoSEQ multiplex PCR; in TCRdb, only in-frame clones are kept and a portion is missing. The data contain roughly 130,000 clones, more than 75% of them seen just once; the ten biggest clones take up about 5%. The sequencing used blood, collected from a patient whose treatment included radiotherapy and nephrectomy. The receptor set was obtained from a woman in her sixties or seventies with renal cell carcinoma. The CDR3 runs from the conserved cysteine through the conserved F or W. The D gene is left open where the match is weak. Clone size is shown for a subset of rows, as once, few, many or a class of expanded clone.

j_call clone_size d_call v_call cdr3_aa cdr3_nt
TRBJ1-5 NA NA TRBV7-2 CASSSRRQGNQPQHF TGTGCCAGCAGCTCCCGCAGGCAGGGAAATCAGCCCCAGCATTTT
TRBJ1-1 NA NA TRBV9 CASSVGFRDTEAFF TGTGCCAGCAGCGTAGGTTTCAGGGACACTGAAGCTTTCTTT
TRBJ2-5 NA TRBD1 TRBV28 CASLPPGQGVETQYF TGTGCCAGCCTACCGCCCGGGCAGGGGGTAGAGACCCAGTACTTC
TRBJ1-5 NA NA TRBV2 CASHRSSNQPQHF TGTGCCAGCCATCGGTCTAGCAATCAGCCCCAGCATTTT
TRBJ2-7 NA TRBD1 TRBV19 CASRTGGSHEQYF TGTGCCAGTCGGACAGGGGGCTCCCACGAGCAGTACTTC
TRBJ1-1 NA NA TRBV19 CASSDRRVSYTEAFF TGTGCCAGTAGTGACCGGAGGGTCAGCTACACTGAAGCTTTCTTT
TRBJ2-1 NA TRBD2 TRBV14 CASSPKTSGSSYNEQFF TGTGCCAGCAGCCCTAAGACTAGCGGGAGCTCCTACAATGAGCAGTTCTTC
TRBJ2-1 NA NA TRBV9 CASSVASPTRDPYNEQFF TGTGCCAGCAGCGTAGCTTCACCCACGCGGGACCCCTACAATGAGCAGTTCTTC
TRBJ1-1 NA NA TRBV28 CASSWGRTEAFF TGTGCCAGCAGTTGGGGGAGGACTGAAGCTTTCTTT
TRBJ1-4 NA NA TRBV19 CASSISRATNEKLFF TGTGCCAGTAGTATCTCCAGAGCAACTAATGAAAAACTGTTTTTT
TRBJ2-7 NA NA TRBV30 CAWSDRNYEQYF TGTGCCTGGAGTGACAGGAACTACGAGCAGTACTTC
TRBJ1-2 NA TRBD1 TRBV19 CASSIEDRARSYTF TGTGCCAGTAGTATAGAAGACAGGGCGAGGAGCTACACCTTC
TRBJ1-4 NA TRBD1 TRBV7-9 CASSTTGTGQATNEKLFF TGTGCCAGCAGCACAACCGGGACAGGGCAGGCAACTAATGAAAAACTGTTTTTT
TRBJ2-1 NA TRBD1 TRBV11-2 CASSLVQGAGNEQFF TGTGCCAGCAGCTTAGTACAGGGGGCAGGTAATGAGCAGTTCTTC
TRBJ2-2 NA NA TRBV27 CASSFSNTGELFF TGTGCCAGCAGTTTCTCGAACACCGGGGAGCTGTTTTTT
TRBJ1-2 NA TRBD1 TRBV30 CAWAGTGEVGGYTF TGTGCCTGGGCCGGGACAGGGGAAGTTGGTGGCTACACCTTC
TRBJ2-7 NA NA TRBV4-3 CASSQEGVEQYF TGCGCCAGCAGCCAAGAAGGGGTCGAGCAGTACTTC
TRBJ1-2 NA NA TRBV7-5 CARSLCGLQIRGGGYTF TGTGCCAGAAGCTTATGCGGCCTACAGATTCGAGGGGGCGGCTACACCTTC
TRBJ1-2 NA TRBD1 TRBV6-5 CASRRTGGLYGYTF TGTGCCAGCAGAAGGACAGGGGGTCTCTATGGCTACACCTTC
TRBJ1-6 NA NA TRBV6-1 CASTGGANSPLHF TGTGCCAGCACCGGGGGCGCAAATTCACCCCTCCACTTT
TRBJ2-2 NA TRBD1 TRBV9 CASSVEGASTGELFF TGTGCCAGCAGCGTAGAGGGGGCGAGCACCGGGGAGCTGTTTTTT
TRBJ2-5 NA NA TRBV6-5 CASSYAVSRETQYF TGTGCCAGCAGTTACGCCGTTAGTCGGGAGACCCAGTACTTC
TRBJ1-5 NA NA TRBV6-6 CASSYGTGPYQPQHF TGTGCCAGCAGTTACGGTACAGGGCCTTATCAGCCCCAGCATTTT
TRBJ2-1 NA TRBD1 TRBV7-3 CASSHPGTGRNEQFF TGTGCCAGCAGCCACCCCGGGACAGGTCGAAATGAGCAGTTCTTC
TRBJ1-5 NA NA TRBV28 CASTRPGVGGQPQHF TGTGCCAGCACCCGACCAGGGGTCGGGGGTCAGCCCCAGCATTTT
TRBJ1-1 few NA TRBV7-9 CASSMGDNTEAFF TGTGCCAGCAGCATGGGGGACAACACTGAAGCTTTCTTT
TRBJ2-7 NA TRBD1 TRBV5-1 CASRRQGAYEQYF TGCGCCAGCAGAAGACAGGGGGCCTACGAGCAGTACTTC
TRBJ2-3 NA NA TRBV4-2 CASSQEKVGSDTQYF TGTGCCAGCAGCCAAGAGAAGGTAGGGTCGGATACGCAGTATTTT
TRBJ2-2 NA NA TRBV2 CASSDIQGPGTGELFF TGTGCCAGCAGTGATATTCAGGGGCCGGGCACCGGGGAGCTGTTTTTT
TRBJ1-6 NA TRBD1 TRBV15 CATSRTPGQINSPLHF TGTGCCACCAGCAGAACTCCGGGACAGATTAATTCACCCCTCCACTTT
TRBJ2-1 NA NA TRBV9 CASSVLGQFSEQFF TGTGCCAGCAGCGTCCTAGGGCAATTCAGTGAGCAGTTCTTC
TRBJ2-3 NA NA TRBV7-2 CASSLVFTGGRGTDTQYF TGTGCCAGCAGCTTAGTGTTCACGGGGGGCCGGGGGACAGATACGCAGTATTTT
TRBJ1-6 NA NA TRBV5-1 CASRKTAAGNSPLHF TGCGCCAGCAGGAAGACGGCAGCCGGAAATTCACCCCTCCACTTT
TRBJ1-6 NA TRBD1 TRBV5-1 CASSLTGGYGSPLHF TGCGCCAGCAGCCTTACAGGGGGTTACGGTTCACCCCTCCACTTT
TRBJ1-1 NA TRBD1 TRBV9 CASSGTGMNTEAFF TGTGCCAGCAGCGGGACAGGGATGAACACTGAAGCTTTCTTT
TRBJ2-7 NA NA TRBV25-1 CASRGILYEQYF TGTGCCAGCAGAGGAATCCTGTACGAGCAGTACTTC
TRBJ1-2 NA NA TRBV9 CASTTRGDGVNYGYTF TGTGCCAGCACCACCCGCGGGGACGGCGTAAACTATGGCTACACCTTC
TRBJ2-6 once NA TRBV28 CASSFVGSGANVLTF TGTGCCAGCAGTTTCGTGGGCTCTGGGGCCAACGTCCTGACTTTC
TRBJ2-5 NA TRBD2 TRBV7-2 CASSSALAGGQETQYF TGTGCCAGCAGCTCCGCCCTAGCGGGGGGGCAGGAGACCCAGTACTTC
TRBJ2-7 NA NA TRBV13 CASSLGLVLGQYF TGTGCCAGCAGCTTAGGCCTCGTACTCGGGCAGTACTTC
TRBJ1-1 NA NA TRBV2 CASIYELNTEAFF TGTGCCAGCATTTATGAGTTGAACACTGAAGCTTTCTTT
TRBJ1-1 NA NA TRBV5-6 CASSLNSRRNTEAFF TGTGCCAGCAGCTTGAATAGCAGGAGGAACACTGAAGCTTTCTTT
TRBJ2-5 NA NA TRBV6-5 CASSWTSQETQYF TGTGCCAGCAGTTGGACATCTCAAGAGACCCAGTACTTC
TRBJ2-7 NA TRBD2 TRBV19 CASSPGGGSEQYF TGTGCCAGTAGTCCCGGCGGGGGTAGCGAGCAGTACTTC
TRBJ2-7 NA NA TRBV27 CASSLLGEQYF TGTGCCAGCAGTTTATTAGGGGAGCAGTACTTC
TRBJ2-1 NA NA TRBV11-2 CASSLDWGDEQFF TGTGCCAGCAGCTTGGATTGGGGGGATGAGCAGTTCTTC
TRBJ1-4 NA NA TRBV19 CASSIVVAGTTNEKLFF TGTGCCAGTAGTATAGTCGTCGCGGGGACAACTAATGAAAAACTGTTTTTT